The text below deals with one T cell receptor (beta chain). This sample is part of a study of T cell responses to AZD1222 COVID-19 vaccine. Germline CDR1 reads SGHVS; CDR2 reads FQNEAQ. With 3 bases removed from V and 4 bases from J, the gap between germline ends came to 16 bases. The CDR3 sequence is 15 residues long. Data came from immunoSEQ multiplex PCR; TCRdb stores just in-frame clones and leaves some out. Here the sample spans 120,000 to 150,000 clones, roughly 87% being singletons. The sample was peripheral blood, taken 28 days after the second AZD1222 dose. The chain carries TRBV7-8 and TRBJ2-7; D assignment may be TRBD1 or TRBD2 (5 bases each). The TCR sequence derives from an adult who received the AZD1222 COVID-19 vaccine. The CDR3 DNA reads TGTGCCAGCAGCTTGGGGTCGCAGGGAGCGTACGAGCAGTACTTC. This encodes CASSLGSQGAYEQYF.